A single sample is the source of the 5 T cell receptor beta chains below, sequenced in a study of vaccination and CD4 T cells after COVID-19. The Oncomine TCR Beta short-read assay sequenced DNA from cultured CD4+ T cells. TCRdb re-derived calls from the PCR reads in MiXCR, one entry per CDR3 protein. Here the sample spans some 19,000 distinct CDR3 sequences, 54% being singletons. Treatment noted: approximately 11-day PBMC culture with coronavirus spike peptide pools or control peptides (ViraFEST assay). No antigen is known for these receptors. The sequenced material came from CD4+ T cells from blood, cultured in vitro. These receptors were taken from a human donor who had recovered from COVID-19.

J is TRBJ2-3 and V is TRBV6-5, with D tentatively TRBD1 (5 bases). Germline loops: CDR1 MNHEY, CDR2 SVGAGI. The CDR3 has 16 residues. The V gene lost 0 bases and the J gene lost 0 bases, with 10 bases spanning the gap. As DNA, the CDR3 is TGTGCCAGCAGTTACTCGGGGCAGCTAAGCACAGATACGCAGTATTTT. It is translated as CASSYSGQLSTDTQYF.

This clonotype has a handful of counts. V gene TRBV7-3 combines with J gene TRBJ2-2; 9 nucleotides agree with TRBD1. This CDR3 has 16 amino acids. Per the germline V gene, CDR1 is SGHTA and CDR2 is FQGTGA. Trimming at V came to 5 bases and at J to 8 bases, leaving 12 bases not matched to a gene. CDR3 DNA sequence: TGTGCCAGCAGCCCCCCGGGACAGGGTAGAACTGGGGAGCTGTTTTTT. Translated, it gives CASSPPGQGRTGELFF.

This clonotype was picked up one time. The chain recombines TRBV4-2 with TRBJ2-1; TRBD2 matches at 10 bases. V lost 1 base to trimming and J lost 5 bases; unmatched junction nucleotides: 8. Germline loops: CDR1 LGHNA, CDR2 YNFKEQ. The CDR3 has 17 amino acids. CDR3 nucleotide sequence: TGTGCCAGCAGCCAAGGACACCGGACTAGCGGCGACAATGAGCAGTTCTTC. As protein: CASSQGHRTSGDNEQFF.

This chain links TRBV5-1 with TRBJ1-1; 10 nucleotides agree with TRBD1. The trim removed 1 base at V and 5 bases at J, leaving 5 bases unmatched. Looked up from germline, CDR1 is SGHRS and CDR2 is YFSETQ. The CDR3 has 15 residues. The CDR3, as DNA: TGCGCCAGCAGCTTGAAACCGGGACAGGGGACTGAAGCTTTCTTT. It is translated as CASSLKPGQGTEAFF.

The gene calls are TRBV29-1 and TRBJ2-2, with D uncertain. This CDR3 spans 13 amino acids. V lost 7 bases to trimming and J lost 7 bases, with 16 bases between them. CDR1 and CDR2 (germline): SQVTM, ANQGSEA. CDR3 sequence: CSATRWAGGELFF. The CDR3 DNA is TGCAGCGCGACCCGTTGGGCTGGCGGGGAGCTGTTTTTT.